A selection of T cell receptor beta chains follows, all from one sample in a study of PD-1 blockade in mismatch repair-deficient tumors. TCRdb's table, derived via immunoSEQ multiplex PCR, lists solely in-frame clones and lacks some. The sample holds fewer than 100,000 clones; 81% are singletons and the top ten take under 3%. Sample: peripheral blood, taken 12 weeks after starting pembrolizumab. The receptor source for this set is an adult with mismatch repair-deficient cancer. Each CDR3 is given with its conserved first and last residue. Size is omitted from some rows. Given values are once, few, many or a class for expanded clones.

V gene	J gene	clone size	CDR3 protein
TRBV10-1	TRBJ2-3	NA	CASSRRDSTDTQYF
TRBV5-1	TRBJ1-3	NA	CASSSAGGSGNTIYF
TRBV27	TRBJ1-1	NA	CASSDRNTEAFF
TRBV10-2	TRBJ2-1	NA	CASSRPVFIDLGEQFF
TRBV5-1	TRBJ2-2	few	CASSLGESGELFF
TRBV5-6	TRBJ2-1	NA	CASSLVDEQFF
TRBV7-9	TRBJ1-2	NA	CASSSPGTSGYTF
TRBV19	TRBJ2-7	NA	CASSIVQGPYEQYF
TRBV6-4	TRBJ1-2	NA	CASSETPAGGGYTF
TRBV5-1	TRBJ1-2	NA	CASSLALTIPWVPGDNHGGYGYTF
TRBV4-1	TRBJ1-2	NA	CASSQDQGKDYGYTF
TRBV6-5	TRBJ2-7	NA	CASSYNRGYEQYF
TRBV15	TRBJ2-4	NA	CATSRTSGTKNIQYF
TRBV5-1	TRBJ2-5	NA	CASSLDSNQETQYF
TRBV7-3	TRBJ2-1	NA	CASSSPEPYNEQFF
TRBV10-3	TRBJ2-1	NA	CAIVWEDNEQFF
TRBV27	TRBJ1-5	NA	CASSSGGRGVSQPQHF
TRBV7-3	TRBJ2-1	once	CASSRGPSDEQFF
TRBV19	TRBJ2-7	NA	CASTPSGGAGEQYF
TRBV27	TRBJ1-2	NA	CASSSLQGIANYGYTF
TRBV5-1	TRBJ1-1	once	CASSFNTLNTEAFF
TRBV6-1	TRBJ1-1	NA	CASSELEGNTEAFF
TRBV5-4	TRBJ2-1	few	CASSALVGSSNEQFF
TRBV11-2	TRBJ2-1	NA	CASSPGQLYNEQFF
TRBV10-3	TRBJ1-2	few	CAISGSRGYTF
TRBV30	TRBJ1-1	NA	CAWSLWDTEAFF
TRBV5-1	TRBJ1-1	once	CASSYGSGTEAFF
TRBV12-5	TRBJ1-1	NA	CASGPFGENTEAFF